Listed below are T cell receptor beta chains from one sample, sequenced in a study of cytomegalovirus exposure and HLA in healthy donors. The data were produced by immunoSEQ multiplex PCR, yet TCRdb's version contains in-frame clones alone and is incomplete. The table shows 160,000 or so clones, with over 80% occurring only once. The sequencing sample was made of PBMCs. All receptors derive from a woman aged 18-30 years in good health and CMV-seronegative. CDR3s include the opening cysteine and the closing phenylalanine or tryptophan. D genes are given only for firm matches. Size tells how often a clone was seen (once, few, many) or the class of an expanded clone, and some rows leave it out.

abundance	j_gene	v_gene	d_gene	CDR3aa	CDR3nt
NA	TRBJ2-7	TRBV5-5	NA	CASFSSYEQYF	TGTGCCAGCTTCAGCTCCTACGAGCAGTACTTC
NA	TRBJ1-2	TRBV5-1	TRBD1	CASSLRGELQGAGGYTF	TGCGCCAGCAGCTTGAGAGGGGAGCTACAGGGGGCAGGTGGCTACACCTTC
NA	TRBJ2-7	TRBV30	NA	CAWSVQSDEQYF	TGTGCCTGGAGTGTACAAAGTGACGAGCAGTACTTC
NA	TRBJ2-7	TRBV5-1	NA	CASSLEAGGWYEQYF	TGCGCCAGCAGCTTGGAGGCAGGGGGGTGGTACGAGCAGTACTTC
NA	TRBJ2-7	TRBV19	TRBD1	CASRVGTGGSYEQYF	TGTGCCAGTAGGGTTGGGACAGGGGGGTCCTACGAGCAGTACTTC
NA	TRBJ1-4	TRBV28	TRBD1	CASSFWDRGKANEKLFF	TGTGCCAGCAGTTTTTGGGACAGGGGAAAGGCTAATGAAAAACTGTTTTTT
NA	TRBJ2-7	TRBV14	NA	CASSPALGSSYEQYF	TGTGCCAGCAGCCCTGCCTTGGGCAGCTCCTACGAGCAGTACTTC
NA	TRBJ1-4	TRBV27	NA	CASSLRKGELFF	TGTGCCAGCAGTTTGCGTAAGGGGGAACTGTTTTTT
NA	TRBJ1-1	TRBV4-1	NA	CASSHTGTQNTEAFF	TGCGCCAGCAGCCACACCGGGACACAGAACACTGAAGCTTTCTTT
NA	TRBJ2-3	TRBV7-6	NA	CASSFNHPPGTDTQYF	TGTGCCAGCAGCTTCAATCACCCCCCGGGCACAGATACGCAGTATTTT
NA	TRBJ2-3	TRBV7-9	TRBD2	CASSSSTSGGKDTQYF	TGTGCCAGCAGCTCGTCGACTAGCGGGGGGAAAGATACGCAGTATTTT
NA	TRBJ2-7	TRBV6-5	NA	CASSPGSNYEQYF	TGTGCCAGCAGCCCCGGGTCTAACTACGAGCAGTACTTC
NA	TRBJ1-1	TRBV10-3	TRBD1	CAIRARDRNTEAFF	TGTGCCATCAGGGCCCGGGACAGAAACACTGAAGCTTTCTTT
NA	TRBJ2-7	TRBV5-6	NA	CASSLALLAGRGEQYF	TGTGCCAGCAGCTTGGCACTCCTGGCAGGGCGCGGCGAGCAGTACTTC
once	TRBJ1-2	TRBV6-4	TRBD1	CASSRQGANYGYTF	TGTGCCAGCAGTAGACAGGGGGCGAACTATGGCTACACCTTC
NA	TRBJ2-5	TRBV7-2	TRBD2	CASRPAGGGVQETQYF	TGTGCCAGCAGACCGGCGGGAGGGGGAGTCCAAGAGACCCAGTACTTC
NA	TRBJ2-7	TRBV6-5	NA	CASIGGSYEQYF	TGTGCCAGCATCGGAGGGTCCTACGAGCAGTACTTC
NA	TRBJ1-2	TRBV5-5	NA	CASSSFARKNYGYTF	TGTGCCAGCAGTTCCTTTGCCAGGAAAAACTATGGCTACACCTTC
NA	TRBJ2-5	TRBV4-2	NA	CASSQELSFGETQYF	TGTGCCAGCAGCCAAGAACTTTCTTTTGGAGAGACCCAGTACTTC
few	TRBJ2-1	TRBV18	TRBD2	CASSPSTSGEFF	TGTGCCAGCTCACCATCGACTAGCGGGGAGTTCTTC
NA	TRBJ2-2	TRBV28	TRBD2	CASSSGGPGELFF	TGTGCCAGCAGTTCGGGGGGACCCGGGGAGCTGTTTTTT
NA	TRBJ2-7	TRBV7-8	TRBD2	CASSLIGGGTYEQYF	TGTGCCAGCAGCTTAATCGGGGGGGGAACCTACGAGCAGTACTTC